What follows is one T cell receptor beta chain and its context. What it recognizes is unknown. The data are from a study of T cell repertoires in cytomegalovirus infection. Study as a whole: In the study, CMV epitopes included recently identified HLA-C-restricted and well-studied HLA-B-restricted ones. The public TCR beta signatures pointed to both CMV infection and matching HLA type.

This CDR3 is built from 15 residues. The germline CDR1 and CDR2 sequences are SGHVT and SQSDAQ. Trimming took 3 bases from V and 0 from J; bases not matched to a gene: 1. MiXCR was run by TCRdb on the reads, yielding one entry per CDR3 protein. The sample lists about 220,000 distinct CDR3 sequences; roughly 34% were seen once. Points from the study as a whole: The cumulative frequency of public TCR beta families distinguished individuals who carried CMV together with the relevant HLA. The study found HLA-C-restricted CMV-specific TCR beta clonotypes dominating the ex vivo response.

This TCR derives from a human donor in good health (CMV status not recorded). Some clones in this sample may be carry-over from other donors' samples. This sample comprised CD8+ T cells from cultured PBMCs, obtained from culture after CMV antigen stimulation. The rearrangement uses TRBV7-4 and TRBJ2-2, with TRBD1 identical over 7 bases. DNA of the CDR3: TGTGCCAGCAGCTTGGGACAGCCGAACACCGGGGAGCTGTTTTTT. Its protein is CASSLGQPNTGELFF.